Listed below are T cell receptor beta chains from one sample, sequenced in a study of T-cell memory formation after mild COVID-19. TCRdb passed the 5' RACE reads through MiXCR, listing each CDR3 protein once. The sample includes almost 550,000 distinct CDR3 sequences, roughly 21% of them seen just once. The specimen was PBMCs or a T cell subset sorted from them (not recorded which). Every receptor here comes from an adult woman who had mild COVID-19 (a few samples of this study predate the infection). Cell type and time point are not known. Both conserved end residues are part of each CDR3. The D gene is left open where the match is weak. Only part of the rows carry a size: once, few, many, or a class if the clone is expanded.

TRBJ2-1 few TRBV7-6 TRBD2 CASSLGTSGPYNEQFF TGTGCCAGCAGCTTAGGTACTAGCGGGCCTTACAATGAGCAGTTCTTC
TRBJ1-2 few TRBV6-5 TRBD1 CASSHRQGATHGYTF TGTGCCAGCAGTCATCGACAGGGGGCAACCCATGGCTACACCTTC
TRBJ2-1 - TRBV6-2/TRBV6-3 - CASRGSGNEQFF TGTGCCAGCAGGGGGTCAGGGAATGAGCAGTTCTTC
TRBJ2-7 few TRBV30 TRBD1 CAWGTGREQYF TGTGCCTGGGGGACAGGGCGAGAGCAGTACTTC
TRBJ2-7 - TRBV5-1 TRBD2 CASREMTSGLYEQYF TGCGCCAGCCGGGAGATGACTAGCGGGCTGTACGAGCAGTACTTC
TRBJ2-3 - TRBV20-1 - CSARDYSTDTQYF TGCAGTGCTAGAGATTATAGCACAGATACGCAGTATTTT
TRBJ2-7 few TRBV5-1 - CASSLGGTGNEQYF TGCGCCAGCAGCTTAGGGGGGACTGGGAACGAGCAGTACTTC
TRBJ2-7 few TRBV9 TRBD1 CASSVGQGAREQYF TGTGCCAGCAGCGTGGGACAGGGGGCGCGAGAGCAGTACTTC
TRBJ2-6 - TRBV19 TRBD1 CASSTQGAPSGANVLTF TGTGCCAGTAGTACGCAGGGGGCGCCAAGTGGGGCCAACGTCCTGACTTTC
TRBJ2-1 - TRBV20-1 - CSYRGGYNEQFF TGCAGTTATAGAGGGGGGTACAATGAGCAGTTCTTC
TRBJ1-2 - TRBV29-1 TRBD1 CSVANQGAPGYTF TGCAGCGTTGCCAACCAGGGGGCGCCTGGCTACACCTTC
TRBJ2-1 - TRBV5-1 - CASSLRLEGYNEQFF TGCGCCAGCAGCTTGAGGCTAGAAGGTTACAATGAGCAGTTCTTC
TRBJ2-5 - TRBV12-3/TRBV12-4 - CASTLRRETQYF TGTGCCAGCACCCTCAGGAGAGAGACCCAGTACTTC
TRBJ2-3 - TRBV30 TRBD1 CAWSTLTGGSTQYF TGTGCCTGGAGTACATTGACAGGGGGCAGTACGCAGTATTTT
TRBJ2-3 few TRBV3-1 - CASSQVMGGVADTQYF TGTGCCAGCAGCCAAGTGATGGGGGGCGTGGCAGATACGCAGTATTTT
TRBJ2-5 - TRBV10-3 - CAISSYREETQYF TGTGCCATCAGTTCTTACAGGGAAGAGACCCAGTACTTC
TRBJ1-1 - TRBV29-1 TRBD1 CSVEEDRGPEAFF TGCAGCGTTGAGGAGGATAGGGGGCCCGAAGCTTTCTTT
TRBJ1-4 - TRBV7-9 TRBD1 CASSLSGTGDEKLFF TGTGCCAGCAGCTTATCCGGGACAGGGGATGAAAAACTGTTTTTT
TRBJ2-1 - TRBV11-2 - CASSPPLMEQFF TGTGCCAGCAGCCCGCCCCTTATGGAGCAGTTCTTC
TRBJ2-3 few TRBV29-1 - CSVEGVVIASAGTQYF TGCAGCGTTGAAGGTGTTGTGATCGCCTCGGCAGGTACGCAGTATTTT
TRBJ2-2 - TRBV18 TRBD1 CASSPQGALSGELFF TGTGCCAGCTCACCACAGGGGGCTCTATCCGGGGAGCTGTTTTTT